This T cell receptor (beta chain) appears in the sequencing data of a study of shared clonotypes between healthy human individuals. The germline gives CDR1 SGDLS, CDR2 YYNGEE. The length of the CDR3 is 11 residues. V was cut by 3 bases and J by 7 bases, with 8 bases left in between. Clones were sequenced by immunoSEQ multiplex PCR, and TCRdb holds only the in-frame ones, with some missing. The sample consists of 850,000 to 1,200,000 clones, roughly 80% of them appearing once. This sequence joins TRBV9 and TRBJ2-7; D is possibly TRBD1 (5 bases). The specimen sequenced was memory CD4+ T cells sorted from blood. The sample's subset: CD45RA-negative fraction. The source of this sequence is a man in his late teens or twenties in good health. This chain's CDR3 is CASSGGQEQYF. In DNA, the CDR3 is TGTGCCAGCAGCGGGGGCCAAGAGCAGTACTTC.